Included here is one TCR beta chain sequence, with context. The sample is drawn from a study of technical replicates of blood from several donors. Sequencing used immunoSEQ multiplex PCR; TCRdb keeps in-frame clones, though not all of them. Found here are around 100,000 clones, roughly 95% of them singletons; the top ten hold 0.3% to 0.35%. Germline V gene sequence: CDR1 MNHNY, CDR2 SVGAGI (reference sequence). The V segment lost 6 bases and the J segment 0 bases; nucleotides outside the gene matches: 5. The length of the CDR3 is 15 residues. This TCR came from a human donor in good health. This sequence joins TRBV6-6 and TRBJ2-7; 10 bases map to TRBD2. The sequencing input was T cells isolated from PBMCs. CDR3 loop: CASRGLAASSYEQYF. The CDR3, as DNA: TGTGCCAGCAGAGGACTAGCGGCTAGCTCCTACGAGCAGTACTTC.